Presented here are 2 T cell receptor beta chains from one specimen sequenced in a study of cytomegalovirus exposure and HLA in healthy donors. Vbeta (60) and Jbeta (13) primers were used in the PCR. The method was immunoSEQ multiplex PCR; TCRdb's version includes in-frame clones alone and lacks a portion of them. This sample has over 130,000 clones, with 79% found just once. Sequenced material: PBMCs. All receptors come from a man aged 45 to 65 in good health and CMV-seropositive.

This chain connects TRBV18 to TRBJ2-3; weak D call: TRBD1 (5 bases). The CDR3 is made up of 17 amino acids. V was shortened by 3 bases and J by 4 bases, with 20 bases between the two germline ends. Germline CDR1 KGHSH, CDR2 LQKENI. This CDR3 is CASSPVTGSEFADTQYF. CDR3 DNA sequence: TGTGCCAGCTCACCGGTCACAGGATCGGAGTTTGCAGATACGCAGTATTTT. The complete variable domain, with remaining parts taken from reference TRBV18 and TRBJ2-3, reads NAGVMQNPRHLVRRRGQEARLRCSPMKGHSHVYWYRQLPEEGLKFMVYLQKENIIDESGMPKERFSAEFPKEGPSILRIQQVVRGDSAAYFCASSPVTGSEFADTQYFGPGTRLTVL.

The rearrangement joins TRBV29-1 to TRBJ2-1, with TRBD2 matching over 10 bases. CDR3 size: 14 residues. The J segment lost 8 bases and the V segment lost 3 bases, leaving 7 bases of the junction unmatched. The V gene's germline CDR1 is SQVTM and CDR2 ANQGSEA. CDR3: CSVDTSGIVDEQFF. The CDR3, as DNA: TGCAGCGTTGACACTAGCGGGATAGTCGATGAGCAGTTCTTC.